This passage covers 18 T cell receptor beta chains from one sample sequenced in a study of CD8+ T cells in alopecia areata. Sample treatment: oral pan-JAK inhibitor, 5-10 mg twice daily. It was cDNA, reverse transcribed from extracted RNA, that served as the sequencing template. This table comes from immunoSEQ multiplex PCR, and its TCRdb copy is limited to in-frame clones, with some not included. Altogether about 160,000 clones are present, about two thirds being singletons, with the ten largest covering 0.75% to 0.95%. Sequencing used CD4+ T cells sorted from blood, obtained at week 4, from a patient treated with tofacitinib. These receptors were obtained from a human donor with alopecia areata.

The chain uses TRBV29-1 and TRBJ1-4; weak D call: TRBD1 (5 bases). Germline assignment: CDR1 SQVTM and CDR2 ANQGSEA. This CDR3 spans 13 amino acids. V was shortened by 8 bases and J by 8 bases, with 18 bases between the two germline ends. This CDR3 reads CSHICWGWEKLFF. The CDR3 DNA sequence: TGCAGCCACATTTGCTGGGGCTGGGAAAAACTGTTTTTT.

This clone was detected once. A much larger clone lies a single base off, so this may be a read error. This sample includes further DNA sequences coding for the same CDR3. The V and J genes are TRBV5-1 and TRBJ2-2; D not certain. Trimming left V 2 bases short and J 2 bases short, with 1 base between. Germline-derived CDR1 and CDR2 are SGHRS and YFSETQ. CDR3 size: 12 residues. The CDR3 reads CASSFNTGELFF. The CDR3 DNA follows: TGCGCCAGCAGCTTTAACACCGGGGAGCTGTTTTTT.

V and J are TRBV30 and TRBJ1-5, with 8 bases aligning to TRBD1. CDR3 size: 13 residues. Looked up from germline, CDR1 is GTSNPN and CDR2 is SVGIG (reference sequence). V lost 3 bases and J lost 7; bases outside the gene matches: 5. This CDR3 reads CAWSDRGGQPQHF. CDR3 in DNA: TGTGCCTGGAGCGACAGGGGCGGGCAGCCCCAGCATTTT.

J is TRBJ2-3 and V is TRBV12-5; the D is unclear. Per the germline V gene, CDR1 is LGHNT and CDR2 is FRNRAP. The CDR3 has 13 amino acids. Trimming took 4 bases from V and 3 from J, leaving 8 bases between them. The CDR3 bases are TGTGCTAGTGGTTCCCGCCCAACAGATACGCAGTATTTT. It yields the protein CASGSRPTDTQYF.

The gene calls are TRBV6-5 and TRBJ2-2; D uncertain. The V gene's germline CDR1 is MNHEY and CDR2 SVGAGI. The ends were cut back, 7 bases at V and 5 bases at J, with 8 bases in the middle. The CDR3 has 12 amino acids. In DNA, the CDR3 is TGTGCCAGCAAGGGCCTTACCGGGGAGCTGTTTTTT. This translates into CASKGLTGELFF.

J is TRBJ1-6 and V is TRBV27, with TRBD1 identical over 8 bases. The CDR3 loop spans 13 amino acids. Trimming at V came to 4 bases and at J to 14 bases, leaving 7 bases not matched to a gene. Per germline, CDR1 MNHEY and CDR2 SMNVEV (reference sequence). DNA of the CDR3: TGTGCCAGCAGTTCAAGGACAGGGACTACCCTCCACTTT. Translation: CASSSRTGTTLHF.

This clone was recorded a few times. J is TRBJ1-2 and V is TRBV9; tentative D call: TRBD1 (6 bases). Germline loops: CDR1 SGDLS, CDR2 YYNGEE. Trimming took 4 bases from V and 0 from J, leaving 10 bases between them. The CDR3 has 14 amino acids. The CDR3 spells CASSLRTANYGYTF. In DNA, the CDR3 is TGTGCCAGCAGCCTCCGGACAGCTAACTATGGCTACACCTTC.

The chain has TRBV6-5 and TRBJ1-5; tentatively, D is TRBD1 (5 bases). V was trimmed by 5 bases and J by 4 bases, leaving 15 bases between them. This CDR3 contains 15 residues. Germline CDR1 is MNHEY and CDR2 is SVGAGI. As DNA, the CDR3 is TGTGCCAGCAGTCCGATGGGACGGACTAATCAGCCCCAGCATTTT. Protein sequence: CASSPMGRTNQPQHF.

The chain recombines TRBV6-5 with TRBJ1-2, with D perhaps TRBD1 (5 bases). The ends were cut back, 0 bases at V and 4 bases at J, with 6 bases in the middle. CDR1 and CDR2 from the germline V gene are MNHEY and SVGAGI. The CDR3 extends over 13 amino acids. The CDR3 region has the DNA TGTGCCAGCAGTTACTCGGGGCGCTATGGCTACACCTTC. It yields the protein CASSYSGRYGYTF.

The chain is built from TRBV29-1 and TRBJ1-4; 8 bases match TRBD1. CDR3 size: 12 residues. CDR1 and CDR2 (germline): SQVTM, ANQGSEA. V lost 5 bases to trimming and J lost 5 bases; unmatched junction nucleotides: 1. The CDR3 is CSVRTGNEKLFF. CDR3 coding DNA: TGCAGCGTTAGGACAGGGAATGAAAAACTGTTTTTT.

This clone appeared a single time. This chain joins TRBV29-1 and TRBJ1-3; D is uncertain. This CDR3 spans 14 amino acids. CDR1 is SQVTM and CDR2 is ANQGSEA in the germline V gene. V lost 6 bases and J lost 3, with 15 bases in between. The CDR3 is CSVQDPGFGNTIYF. The CDR3 DNA reads TGCAGCGTCCAAGATCCAGGATTTGGAAACACCATATATTTT.

The chain joins TRBV30 to TRBJ2-3; 9 positions match TRBD2. The V gene end was trimmed by 0 bases and the J gene end by 5 bases; junction bases not matched to a gene: 3. This CDR3 region has 14 residues. Germline V CDR1 and CDR2: GTSNPN, SVGIG (reference sequence). CDR3 residues: CAWSVRAGGDTQYF. In nucleotides, the CDR3 is TGTGCCTGGAGTGTAAGAGCGGGAGGAGATACGCAGTATTTT.

A few counts support this clone. The genes are TRBV27 and TRBJ1-2; D is possibly TRBD1 (5 bases). The CDR3 extends over 12 amino acids. V was cut by 6 bases and J by 7 bases, with 12 bases left in between. Germline V gene sequence: CDR1 MNHEY, CDR2 SMNVEV (reference sequence). DNA for the CDR3: TGTGCCAGCAGAGTTTATGGGGGTGGCTACACCTTC. Its translation: CASRVYGGGYTF.

This clone was seen just once. The genes are TRBV30 and TRBJ1-6, with unresolved D. CDR3 length: 13 residues. V was trimmed by 4 bases and J by 9 bases, leaving 13 bases between them. CDR1 is GTSNPN, CDR2 SVGIG, per germline (reference sequence). The CDR3 here is CAWTAYGVSPLHF. For the CDR3, the DNA is TGTGCCTGGACGGCATACGGGGTTTCACCCCTCCACTTT.

Regarding this clone: Other DNA sequences in the same sample also yield this CDR3. The chain links TRBV30 to TRBJ1-5; TRBD1 is a possible D gene (5 bases). The CDR3 totals 13 residues. V gave up 2 bases and J gave up 6 bases, with 11 bases separating them. Germline-derived CDR1 and CDR2 are GTSNPN and SVGIG (reference sequence). The CDR3 region is CAWSPQGGQPQHF. In DNA, the CDR3 is TGTGCCTGGAGTCCCCAGGGCGGTCAGCCCCAGCATTTT.

This clone was counted between two and nine times. V and J are TRBV5-1 and TRBJ1-1, with no clear D. V dropped 4 bases and J dropped 5 bases, with 9 bases sitting between them. CDR3 length: 12 residues. Germline V gives CDR1 SGHRS, CDR2 YFSETQ. The CDR3: CASSAEGTEAFF. CDR3 DNA: TGCGCCAGCAGCGCAGAGGGTACTGAAGCTTTCTTT.

The V gene is TRBV30, the J gene TRBJ2-2; D uncertain. This CDR3 region has 13 residues. Germline values: CDR1 GTSNPN, CDR2 SVGIG (reference sequence). V was cut by 3 bases and J by 6 bases, with 11 bases left in between. CDR3 DNA: TGTGCCTGGAGACCGAACAGCGCCGGGGAGCTGTTTTTT. It codes for CAWRPNSAGELFF.

The genes are TRBV9 and TRBJ1-1, with unresolved D. The CDR3 sequence is 13 residues long. Germline lookup yields CDR1 SGDLS and CDR2 YYNGEE. V was trimmed by 0 bases and J by 0 bases, leaving 3 bases between them. CDR3 in amino acids: CASSVVMNTEAFF. For the CDR3, the DNA is TGTGCCAGCAGCGTAGTTATGAACACTGAAGCTTTCTTT.